The 22 T cell receptor beta chains listed next were all sequenced from one sample in a study of cytomegalovirus exposure and HLA in healthy donors. Clones were sequenced by immunoSEQ multiplex PCR, and TCRdb holds only the in-frame ones, with some missing. The sample lists 100,000 to 150,000 clones, 88% seen once, with 1.4% to 1.5% in the top ten. Input material: PBMCs. The receptors derive from a man between 25 and 39 years old in good health and CMV-seronegative.

This clone showed up just a few times. A read error is possible here, since a much larger clone lies one base away. This chain links TRBV2 with TRBJ2-3, with 11 bases that match TRBD2. Germline values: CDR1 SNHLY, CDR2 FYNNEI. The CDR3 loop spans 15 amino acids. V lost 5 bases, J lost 0 bases, and 1 base stayed unmatched. The CDR3 spells CASSWTSGSTDTQYF. Written as DNA, the CDR3 is TGTGCCAGCAGTTGGACTAGCGGGAGCACAGATACGCAGTATTTT. Based on the CDR3 plus reference TRBV2 and TRBJ2-3, the full variable domain is EPEVTQTPSHQVTQMGQEVILRCVPISNHLYFYWYRQILGQKVEFLVSFYNNEISEKSEIFDDQFSVERPDGSNFTLKIRSTKLEDSAMYFCASSWTSGSTDTQYFGPGTRLTVL.

This chain connects TRBV18 to TRBJ2-7; no clear D. CDR3 length: 13 residues. CDR1 and CDR2 from the germline V gene are KGHSH and LQKENI. The V end was cut by 3 bases, the J end by 2 bases, with 8 bases between. This chain's CDR3 is CASSPSETYEQYF. Here the CDR3 DNA reads TGTGCCAGCTCACCGAGTGAGACCTACGAGCAGTACTTC.

The J gene is TRBJ2-7, the V gene TRBV4-2, with a tentative D call TRBD1 (7 bases). The germline V gene has CDR1 LGHNA and CDR2 YNFKEQ. The V gene lost 6 bases and the J gene lost 1 base, with 10 bases spanning the gap. CDR3 length: 13 residues. In nucleotides, the CDR3 is TGTGCCAGCAGGGAGGGGGCTTCCTACGAGCAGTACTTC. Translating gives CASREGASYEQYF.

The gene calls are TRBV5-4 and TRBJ1-3; D is uncertain. The CDR3 has 14 residues. The ends were cut back, 2 bases at V and 4 bases at J, with 10 bases in the middle. The germline gives CDR1 SGHNT, CDR2 YYREEE (reference sequence). This CDR3 reads CASSFPGVGNTIYF. DNA of the CDR3: TGTGCCAGCAGCTTTCCCGGGGTAGGAAACACCATATATTTT.

The chain carries TRBV6-5 and TRBJ2-1; a possible D gene is TRBD2 (6 bases). The ends were cut back, 2 bases at V and 6 bases at J, with 11 bases in the middle. From germline, CDR1 is MNHEY and CDR2 SVGAGI. The CDR3 has 14 amino acids. The CDR3 reads CASSYGTPRNEQFF. CDR3 nucleotides: TGTGCCAGCAGTTACGGGACTCCTCGCAATGAGCAGTTCTTC.

V gene TRBV5-4 combines with J gene TRBJ2-7; TRBD1 matches 8 bases. Trimming cost V 1 base and J 4 bases; bases outside gene matches: 1. The CDR3 is made up of 13 amino acids. Germline values: CDR1 SGHNT, CDR2 YYREEE (reference sequence). The CDR3: CASSLNRGYEQYF. CDR3 nucleotide sequence: TGTGCCAGCAGCTTGAACAGGGGGTACGAGCAGTACTTC.

This clone was counted a few times. The chain is built from TRBV4-2 and TRBJ1-4; 12 bases line up with TRBD1. Trimming removed 0 bases from V and 9 bases from J; junction bases left unmatched: 8. Germline V gives CDR1 LGHNA, CDR2 YNFKEQ. This CDR3 region has 17 residues. The CDR3 DNA reads as TGTGCCAGCAGCCAAGACCGAGCCGGGACAGGGGGCAAAAAACTGTTTTTT. Translation gives CASSQDRAGTGGKKLFF.

The chain employs TRBV30 and TRBJ2-3, with 7 bases identical to TRBD2. The CDR3 contains 16 residues. The V gene end was trimmed by 3 bases and the J gene end by 4 bases; junction bases not matched to a gene: 13. Per germline, CDR1 GTSNPN and CDR2 SVGIG (reference sequence). CDR3 DNA sequence: TGTGCCTGGAGATTAAAACGGGGAGGGCGAGCAGATACGCAGTATTTT. It is translated as CAWRLKRGGRADTQYF.

V gene TRBV11-3 combines with J gene TRBJ2-2; 8 positions agree with TRBD1. CDR1 is SGHNT, CDR2 YENEEA, per germline. The CDR3 runs 13 residues. V was pared by 5 bases and J by 6 bases, with 2 bases of the junction left unmatched. DNA for the CDR3: TGTGCCAGCAGCATCAGGGGGCCCGGGGAGCTGTTTTTT. Translating it yields CASSIRGPGELFF.

The rearrangement joins TRBV11-2 to TRBJ1-1; D is ambiguous. From germline, CDR1 is SGHAT and CDR2 FQNNGV. The germline V and J ends were trimmed by 1 base and 5 bases, with 20 bases remaining between them. The CDR3 contains 17 residues. DNA for the CDR3: TGTGCCAGCAGCTTAGTTTCGCCCGGGAAGTGGGGAACTGAAGCTTTCTTT. Amino acid sequence: CASSLVSPGKWGTEAFF.

The gene calls are TRBV29-1 and TRBJ1-1; 7 bases agree with TRBD1. The CDR3 totals 14 residues. V lost 4 bases and J lost 1; bases outside the gene matches: 6. Germline assignment: CDR1 SQVTM and CDR2 ANQGSEA. This chain's CDR3 is CSVGPGGTNTEAFF. The CDR3 bases are TGCAGCGTTGGACCAGGGGGAACGAACACTGAAGCTTTCTTT.

The gene calls are TRBV6-1 and TRBJ2-7, with D tentatively TRBD1 (5 bases). V gave up 2 bases and J gave up 5 bases, with 16 bases separating them. The CDR3 covers 15 residues. CDR1 and CDR2 from the germline V gene are MNHNS and SASEGT. DNA of the CDR3: TGTGCCAGCAGTGAATTCGGCCAGGGCTTACACGAGCAGTACTTC. This translates into CASSEFGQGLHEQYF.

This chain links TRBV12-5 with TRBJ1-2, with 9 bases fitting TRBD1. V was pared by 5 bases and J by 5 bases, with 3 bases of the junction left unmatched. From germline, CDR1 is LGHNT and CDR2 FRNRAP. The CDR3 loop spans 13 amino acids. This CDR3 is CASGAQGAYGYTF. As DNA, the CDR3 is TGTGCTAGTGGTGCACAGGGGGCTTATGGCTACACCTTC.

This chain links TRBV4-3 with TRBJ1-2; 12 positions agree with TRBD1. The CDR3 length is 16 residues. The V gene's germline CDR1 is LGHNA and CDR2 YSLEER. V trimming: 1 base; J trimming: 4 bases; junction bases outside the gene matches: 4. CDR3 in DNA: TGCGCCAGCAGCCAAGTCGGGACAGGGGGCTCCTATGGCTACACCTTC. Encoded protein: CASSQVGTGGSYGYTF.

This clone was observed a handful of times. The chain joins TRBV2 to TRBJ1-5, with D tentatively TRBD1 (6 bases). V was shortened by 3 bases and J by 7 bases, with 7 bases between the two germline ends. This CDR3 has 12 amino acids. Germline CDR1 reads SNHLY; CDR2 reads FYNNEI. For the CDR3, the DNA is TGTGCCAGCAGTGACCAGGGGCAGCCCCAGCATTTT. Translated, it gives CASSDQGQPQHF. The full variable domain, with the rest looked up from reference TRBV2 and TRBJ1-5, is EPEVTQTPSHQVTQMGQEVILRCVPISNHLYFYWYRQILGQKVEFLVSFYNNEISEKSEIFDDQFSVERPDGSNFTLKIRSTKLEDSAMYFCASSDQGQPQHFGDGTRLSIL.

This chain uses TRBV19 with TRBJ1-1; maybe TRBD1 (6 bases). The CDR3 sequence is 13 residues long. CDR1 and CDR2 from the germline V gene are LNHDA and SQIVND (reference sequence). V shed 7 bases and J shed 0 bases, with 9 bases lying between them. CDR3 sequence: CASIGTLNTEAFF. DNA of the CDR3: TGTGCCAGTATAGGGACATTGAACACTGAAGCTTTCTTT.

The V and J genes are TRBV27 and TRBJ2-1, with 11 positions matching TRBD2. V shed 2 bases, J shed 4 bases, and the junction held 4 bases outside the gene matches. Germline CDR1 is MNHEY and CDR2 is SMNVEV (reference sequence). The CDR3 has 16 residues. The CDR3 DNA reads as TGTGCCAGCAGTTTACAGGGACTAGCGGAATACAATGAGCAGTTCTTC. It specifies CASSLQGLAEYNEQFF.

The chain combines TRBV11-2 with TRBJ2-1, with 13 bases that match TRBD2. With 5 bases clipped from V and 6 bases from J, the junction kept 7 bases outside the gene matches. CDR3 size: 16 residues. Germline V gene lookup returns CDR1 SGHAT and CDR2 FQNNGV. In nucleotides, the CDR3 is TGTGCCAGCAGCCCAACGACTAGCGGGGGGTCCAATGAGCAGTTCTTC. It translates to CASSPTTSGGSNEQFF. The variable domain in full, with the rest retrieved from reference TRBV11-2 and TRBJ2-1, is EAGVAQSPRYKIIEKRQSVAFWCNPISGHATLYWYQQILGQGPKLLIQFQNNGVVDDSQLPKDRFSAERLKGVDSTLKIQPAKLEDSAVYLCASSPTTSGGSNEQFFGPGTRLTVL.

This sequence joins TRBV5-1 and TRBJ2-1; tentative D call: TRBD2 (6 bases). The CDR3 is 13 residues long. Looked up from germline, CDR1 is SGHRS and CDR2 is YFSETQ. V lost 0 bases to trimming and J lost 9 bases, with 10 bases between them. The DNA for the CDR3 is TGCGCCAGCAGCTTGGCGGGAGAACGTGAGCAGTTCTTC. It is translated as CASSLAGEREQFF.

V gene TRBV5-1 combines with J gene TRBJ2-7, with 8 bases lining up with TRBD1. Per germline, CDR1 SGHRS and CDR2 YFSETQ. The CDR3 has 14 residues. The V segment lost 4 bases and the J segment 2 bases; nucleotides outside the gene matches: 5. In nucleotides, the CDR3 is TGCGCCAGCAGCAACCGACAGGGGACCTACGAGCAGTACTTC. Its translation: CASSNRQGTYEQYF.

This clone was seen a few times. J is TRBJ2-5 and V is TRBV5-1; the match to TRBD2 covers 9 bases. Germline loops: CDR1 SGHRS, CDR2 YFSETQ. Losses at the gene ends were 0 bases for V and 5 bases for J; bases not matched to a gene: 8. The CDR3 contains 16 residues. As DNA, the CDR3 is TGCGCCAGCAGCTTGGAGCCGGCGGGAGGGTGGGAGACCCAGTACTTC. Protein: CASSLEPAGGWETQYF.

This chain connects TRBV11-2 to TRBJ2-1, with D possibly TRBD2 on 5 matching bases. The CDR3 covers 16 residues. Trimming cost V 5 bases and J 2 bases, with 16 bases left between them. Looked up from germline, CDR1 is SGHAT and CDR2 is FQNNGV. The CDR3 bases are TGTGCCAGCAGCCCATCAACTAGAGGCGCCTACAATGAGCAGTTCTTC. Its translation is CASSPSTRGAYNEQFF.